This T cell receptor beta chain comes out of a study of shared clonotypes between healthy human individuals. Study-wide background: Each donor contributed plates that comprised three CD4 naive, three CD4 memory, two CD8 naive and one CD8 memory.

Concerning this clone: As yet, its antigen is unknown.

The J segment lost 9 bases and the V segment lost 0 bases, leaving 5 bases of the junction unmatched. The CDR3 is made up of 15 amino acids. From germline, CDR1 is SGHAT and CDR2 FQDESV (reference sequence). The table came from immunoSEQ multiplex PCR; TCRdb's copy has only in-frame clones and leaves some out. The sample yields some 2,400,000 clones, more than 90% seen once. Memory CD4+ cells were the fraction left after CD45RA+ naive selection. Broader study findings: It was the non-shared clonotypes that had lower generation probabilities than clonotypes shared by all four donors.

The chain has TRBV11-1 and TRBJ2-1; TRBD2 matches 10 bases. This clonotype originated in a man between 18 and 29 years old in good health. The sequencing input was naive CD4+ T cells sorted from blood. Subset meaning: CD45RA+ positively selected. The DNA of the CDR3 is TGTGCCAGCAGCTTAGCGCAAGCGGGGGGGCTTGAGCAGTTCTTC. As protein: CASSLAQAGGLEQFF.